This TCR beta chain was obtained from a study of CD8 T cells in ankylosing spondylitis. This clonotype appeared many times. Its antigen is not identified. The study's findings and limits: CD8+ disease-linked clones were present at relatively low frequencies in blood. Ankylosing spondylitis blood appeared to be characterized by a TCR beta motif of eight highly homologous variants. Disease-linked clones were reportedly significantly enriched in matched ankylosing spondylitis synovial fluid.

Researchers built TCR beta libraries using quantitative 5'-RACE with molecular barcodes. MiXCR, applied by TCRdb to the 5' RACE reads, yields one record per CDR3 protein. Of some 220,000 distinct CDR3 sequences listed, 6% to 8% are singletons. Deletions cut 5 bases from V and 8 bases from J, with 15 bases between. The CDR3 has 13 amino acids. Per the germline V gene, CDR1 is MNHEY and CDR2 is SMNVEV (reference sequence). The chain links TRBV27 to TRBJ1-1; possibly TRBD1 for D (6 bases). The sequencing sample was made of blood, either unsorted or a sorted T cell fraction (not recorded which). The sequence derives from a male donor with ankylosing spondylitis. CDR3 nucleotides: TGTGCCAGCAGTCTTTACAGGGTAGGCGAAGCTTTCTTT. Its protein is CASSLYRVGEAFF.